The 2 T cell receptor beta chains below come from one sample, sequenced in a study of blood T cell repertoires in COVID-19. Measured with immunoSEQ multiplex PCR; TCRdb has only the in-frame clones, and not every one. The sample lists approximately 300,000 clones; 70% to 90% were seen once. Sequenced sample: peripheral blood. All receptors come from a man younger than 30 who had recovered from COVID-19.

The J gene is TRBJ2-5, the V gene TRBV11-2; 10 positions match TRBD2. Losses at the gene ends were 3 bases for V and 5 bases for J; bases not matched to a gene: 3. Germline V gene sequence: CDR1 SGHAT, CDR2 FQNNGV. The CDR3 sequence is 14 residues long. CDR3 in amino acids: CASSLNSGGETQYF. Written as DNA, the CDR3 is TGTGCCAGCAGCTTGAATAGCGGGGGGGAGACCCAGTACTTC.

The V gene is TRBV7-9, the J gene TRBJ2-1, with D possibly matching TRBD1 (6 bases). Trimming took 3 bases from V and 1 from J, leaving 7 bases between them. Germline V CDR1 and CDR2: SEHNR, FQNEAQ (reference sequence). This CDR3 spans 14 amino acids. The CDR3 loop is CASSFRGSYNEQFF. The CDR3, as DNA: TGTGCCAGCAGCTTTAGGGGGTCCTACAATGAGCAGTTCTTC.